This is a list of T cell receptor beta chains from one sample in a study of blood T cell repertoires in COVID-19. Sequenced by immunoSEQ multiplex PCR; TCRdb stores in-frame clones only, minus some. The sample records roughly 300,000 clones, about 90% being singletons. Sequencing used PBMCs or T cells enriched from blood (not recorded which). Receptor source: a woman aged 25 to 39 who had recovered from COVID-19. Both conserved end residues are part of each CDR3.

CDR3 protein	V gene	J gene
CAWSVADTEAFF	TRBV30	TRBJ1-1
CASSTGQGRAGELFF	TRBV7-6	TRBJ2-2
CATSRGTGNRGYTF	TRBV15	TRBJ1-2
CASSPTMGGETQYF	TRBV6-5	TRBJ2-5
CAISLGQGATDTQYF	TRBV10-3	TRBJ2-3
CASSEAQGMNTEAFF	TRBV2	TRBJ1-1
CASSYSGGDEKLFF	TRBV6-5	TRBJ1-4
CASSEEGNYGYTF	TRBV2	TRBJ1-2
CASSRTSGGPNTGELFF	TRBV11-2	TRBJ2-2
CASTQQGPFVAFF	TRBV27	TRBJ1-1
CATSDSRGEEYNEQFF	TRBV24-1	TRBJ2-1
CSVVPRQGAANTEAFF	TRBV29-1	TRBJ1-1
CASSKDTAGLMELFF	TRBV19	TRBJ2-2
CASSPSGTGPYGYTF	TRBV7-2	TRBJ1-2
CASSLGGGGYTF	TRBV12-3/TRBV12-4	TRBJ1-2
CASSFDNSYEQYF	TRBV6-5	TRBJ2-7
CASSLVGHEQFF	TRBV11-2	TRBJ2-1
CASSLKGDTEAFF	TRBV12-3/TRBV12-4	TRBJ1-1
CASIPSGYTEAFF	TRBV6-5	TRBJ1-1
CASSIQRNQPQHF	TRBV19	TRBJ1-5
CASSRESEQYF	TRBV2	TRBJ2-7
CASNSGTANEKLFF	TRBV2	TRBJ1-4
CSVSSGRENTEAFF	TRBV29-1	TRBJ1-1
CASSQGAGNTIYF	TRBV3-1/TRBV3-2	TRBJ1-3
CASSVTGGSNTEAFF	TRBV9	TRBJ1-1
CASGLARSYEQYF	TRBV12-5	TRBJ2-7
CAWSGGQGREAFF	TRBV30	TRBJ1-1
CASSYGQGANEKLFF	TRBV5-6	TRBJ1-4